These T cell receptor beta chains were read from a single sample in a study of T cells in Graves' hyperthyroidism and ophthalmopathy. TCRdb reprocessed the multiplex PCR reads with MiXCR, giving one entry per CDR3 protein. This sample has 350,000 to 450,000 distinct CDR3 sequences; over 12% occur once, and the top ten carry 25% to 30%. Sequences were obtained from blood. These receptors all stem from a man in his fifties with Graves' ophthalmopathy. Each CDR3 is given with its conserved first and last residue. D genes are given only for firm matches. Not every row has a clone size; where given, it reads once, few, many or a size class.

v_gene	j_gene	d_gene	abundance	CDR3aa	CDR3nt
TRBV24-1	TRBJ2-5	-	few	CATSTDWSETQYF	TGTGCCACCAGTACCGACTGGTCAGAGACCCAGTACTTC
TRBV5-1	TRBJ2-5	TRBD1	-	CASSLQGASGETQYF	TGCGCCAGCAGCCTACAGGGGGCGTCTGGGGAGACCCAGTACTTC
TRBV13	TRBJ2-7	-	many	CASSLAPNYEQYF	TGTGCCAGCAGCTTAGCCCCGAACTACGAGCAGTACTTC
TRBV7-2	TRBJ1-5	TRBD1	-	CASSQRQGAISNQPQHF	TGTGCCAGCAGCCAAAGACAGGGGGCTATTAGCAATCAGCCCCAGCATTTT
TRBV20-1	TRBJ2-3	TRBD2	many	CSAQLAGGPDTQYF	TGCAGTGCTCAACTAGCGGGAGGCCCAGATACGCAGTATTTT
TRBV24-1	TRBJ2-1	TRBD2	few	CATSEYSGRADQFF	TGTGCCACCAGTGAATATAGCGGGAGGGCCGATCAGTTCTTC
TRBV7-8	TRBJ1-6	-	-	CASRASVRSPLHF	TGTGCCAGCCGAGCTTCGGTTCGTTCACCCCTCCACTTT
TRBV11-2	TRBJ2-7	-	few	CASSWNNPYEQYF	TGTGCCAGCAGCTGGAACAACCCCTACGAGCAGTACTTC
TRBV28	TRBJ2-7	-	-	CASSFRGATCEQYF	TGTGCCAGCAGTTTCAGGGGAGCGACCTGCGAGCAGTACTTC
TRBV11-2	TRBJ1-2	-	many	CASSNLGGTNYGYTF	TGTGCCAGCAGCAACCTCGGCGGGACTAACTATGGCTACACCTTC
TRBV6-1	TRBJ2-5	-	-	CASGDTRETQYF	TGTGCCAGCGGGGACACGAGGGAGACCCAGTACTTC
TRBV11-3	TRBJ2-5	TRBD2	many	CASSLGLTSIPGQETQYF	TGTGCCAGCAGCTTGGGCCTGACTAGCATCCCTGGACAAGAGACCCAGTACTTC
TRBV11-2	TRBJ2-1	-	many	CASRSLRAREQFF	TGTGCCAGCAGATCCCTGCGGGCTCGCGAGCAGTTCTTC
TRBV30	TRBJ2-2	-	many	CAWSVLWTGELFF	TGTGCCTGGAGTGTACTATGGACCGGGGAGCTGTTTTTT
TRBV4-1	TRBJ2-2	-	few	CASSSSRAVTGELFF	TGCGCCAGCAGCTCGTCGAGGGCTGTCACCGGGGAGCTGTTTTTT
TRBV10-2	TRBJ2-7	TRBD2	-	CASSDLAAYEQYF	TGCGCCAGCAGTGATCTAGCGGCCTACGAGCAGTACTTC
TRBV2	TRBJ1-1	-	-	CASSVGENTEAFF	TGTGCCAGCAGTGTTGGAGAGAACACTGAAGCTTTCTTT
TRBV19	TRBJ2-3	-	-	CASRSGRPDTQYF	TGTGCCAGTAGGTCCGGGCGCCCAGATACGCAGTATTTT
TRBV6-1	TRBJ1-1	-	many	CASSEKTNTEAFF	TGTGCCAGCAGTGAAAAGACGAACACTGAAGCTTTCTTT
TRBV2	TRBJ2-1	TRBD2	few	CASSPTGLAANNEQFF	TGTGCCAGCAGTCCCACGGGGCTAGCGGCAAACAATGAGCAGTTCTTC
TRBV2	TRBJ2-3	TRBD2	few	CASSVPAGVDTQYF	TGTGCCAGCAGTGTTCCCGCGGGAGTGGATACGCAGTATTTT
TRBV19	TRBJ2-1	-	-	CASSISGADEQFF	TGTGCCAGTAGTATCTCAGGGGCCGATGAGCAGTTCTTC
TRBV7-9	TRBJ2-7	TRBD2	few	CASSSWTSGAEQYF	TGTGCCAGCAGCTCGTGGACTAGTGGGGCCGAGCAGTACTTC
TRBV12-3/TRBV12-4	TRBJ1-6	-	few	CASSLKGPVHF	TGTGCCAGCAGTTTGAAGGGGCCGGTCCACTTT
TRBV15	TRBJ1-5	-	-	CAAGLGNQPQHF	TGTGCCGCGGGGCTCGGCAATCAGCCCCAGCATTTT
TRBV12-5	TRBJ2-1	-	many	CASGLAPYNEQFF	TGTGCTAGTGGTTTGGCTCCCTACAATGAGCAGTTCTTC
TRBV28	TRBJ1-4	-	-	CASSGPGSNEKLFF	TGTGCCAGCAGCGGACCAGGGTCTAATGAAAAACTGTTTTTT
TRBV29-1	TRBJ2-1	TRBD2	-	CSGGLAGGNNEQFF	TGCAGCGGCGGACTGGCGGGAGGTAACAATGAGCAGTTCTTC
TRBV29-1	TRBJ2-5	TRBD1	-	CSTYRGSETQYF	TGCAGCACATACAGGGGGAGTGAGACCCAGTACTTC
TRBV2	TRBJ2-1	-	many	CASSEGVLVYNEQFF	TGTGCCAGCAGTGAGGGAGTTCTGGTCTACAATGAGCAGTTCTTC
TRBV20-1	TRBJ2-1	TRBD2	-	CSAWGLAGKLSYNEQFF	TGCAGTGCTTGGGGACTAGCGGGCAAACTATCCTACAATGAGCAGTTCTTC
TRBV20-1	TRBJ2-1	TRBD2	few	CSARVWTSGTDEQFF	TGCAGTGCTAGAGTCTGGACTAGCGGGACCGATGAGCAGTTCTTC
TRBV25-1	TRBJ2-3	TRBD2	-	CASAGTSSPKDTQYF	TGTGCCAGCGCCGGGACTAGCAGCCCCAAAGATACGCAGTATTTT
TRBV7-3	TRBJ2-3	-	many	CASSPLQGTDTQYF	TGTGCCAGCAGCCCCCTTCAGGGAACAGATACGCAGTATTTT
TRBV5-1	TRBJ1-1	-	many	CASSFVRMNTEAFF	TGCGCCAGCAGCTTCGTCAGAATGAACACTGAAGCTTTCTTT
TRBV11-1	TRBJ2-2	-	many	CASGPGTSTGELFF	TGTGCCAGCGGCCCCGGGACAAGTACCGGGGAGCTGTTTTTT
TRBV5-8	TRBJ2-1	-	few	CASSLEGLVYSNEQFF	TGTGCCAGCAGCTTGGAGGGATTAGTGTATTCCAATGAGCAGTTCTTC
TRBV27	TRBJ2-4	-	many	CASSLSGLAWNIQYF	TGTGCCAGCAGTTTATCGGGGCTAGCTTGGAACATTCAGTACTTC
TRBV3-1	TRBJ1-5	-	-	CASSRGAGRNQPQHF	TGTGCCAGCAGCCGGGGGGCAGGGAGGAATCAGCCCCAGCATTTT
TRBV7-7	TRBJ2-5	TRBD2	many	CASGAAAGAETQYF	TGTGCTAGCGGGGCCGCGGCGGGGGCAGAGACCCAGTACTTC
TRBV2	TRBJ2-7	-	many	CASSEQGPYEQYF	TGTGCCAGCAGTGAACAGGGACCTTACGAGCAGTACTTC
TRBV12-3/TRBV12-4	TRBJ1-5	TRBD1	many	CASSNRQGGQPQHF	TGTGCCAGCAGCAACCGACAGGGAGGTCAGCCCCAGCATTTT
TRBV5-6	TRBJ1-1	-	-	CASSQAGWTEAFF	TGTGCCAGCAGTCAGGCAGGGTGGACTGAAGCTTTCTTT
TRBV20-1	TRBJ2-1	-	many	CSAHPPARSSYNEQFF	TGCAGTGCACATCCCCCAGCGAGGAGTTCCTACAATGAGCAGTTCTTC
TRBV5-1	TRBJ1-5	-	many	CASSEGWEGRNQPQHF	TGCGCCAGCAGCGAGGGGTGGGAGGGTAGGAATCAGCCCCAGCATTTT
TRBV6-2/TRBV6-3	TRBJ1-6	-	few	CASGRVSLHF	TGTGCCAGCGGAAGGGTATCCCTCCACTTT
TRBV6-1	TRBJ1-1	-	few	CASSGLQGNTEAFF	TGTGCCAGCAGTGGACTCCAGGGGAACACTGAAGCTTTCTTT
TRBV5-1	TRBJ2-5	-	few	CASTTSGARETQYF	TGCGCCAGCACCACATCAGGGGCGCGAGAGACCCAGTACTTC
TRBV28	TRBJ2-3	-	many	CASSLGGESTDTQYF	TGTGCCAGCAGTTTAGGGGGCGAGAGCACAGATACGCAGTATTTT
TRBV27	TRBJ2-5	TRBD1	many	CASKQTGPSRETQYF	TGTGCCAGCAAACAGACAGGGCCTAGCCGCGAGACCCAGTACTTC
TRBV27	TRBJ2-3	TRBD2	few	CASSYTLAGEIADTQYF	TGTGCCAGCAGTTACACACTAGCGGGAGAAATCGCAGATACGCAGTATTTT
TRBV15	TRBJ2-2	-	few	CATSRFRDINTGELFF	TGTGCCACCAGCAGATTCCGGGACATCAACACCGGGGAGCTGTTTTTT
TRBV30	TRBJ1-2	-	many	CAWSSEPARYGYTF	TGTGCCTGGAGTAGCGAGCCCGCGAGATATGGCTACACCTTC
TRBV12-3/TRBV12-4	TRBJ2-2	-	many	CASRIRGWTGELFF	TGTGCCAGCAGAATAAGGGGGTGGACCGGGGAGCTGTTTTTT
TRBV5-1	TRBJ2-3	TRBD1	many	CASSWTGVADTQYF	TGCGCCAGCAGCTGGACAGGGGTAGCAGATACGCAGTATTTT
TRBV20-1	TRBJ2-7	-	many	CSARGSGSIEQYF	TGCAGTGCTAGAGGGTCTGGGTCGATCGAGCAGTACTTC
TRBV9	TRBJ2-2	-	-	CASSVGAEPGELFF	TGTGCCAGCAGCGTAGGGGCGGAGCCAGGGGAGCTGTTTTTT